Below are 21 T cell receptor beta chains sequenced from a single sample in a study of OX40 agonist ivuxolimab in advanced cancers. Sequencing was performed with immunoSEQ multiplex PCR; in TCRdb, only in-frame clones are kept and a portion is missing. The sample yields 81,000 or so clones, 85% to 90% seen once. The source was CD4+ or CD8+ T cells sorted from blood, collected in a trial of the OX40 agonist ivuxolimab. The receptors stem from an adult with an advanced solid tumor such as melanoma, head and neck, liver or kidney cancer.

The chain recombines TRBV5-6 with TRBJ1-5; 8 nucleotides agree with TRBD1. Germline assignment: CDR1 SGHDT and CDR2 YYEEEE. The V and J ends lost 4 bases and 10 bases, in that order; junction bases with no gene match: 13. This CDR3 comprises 15 residues. CDR3 coding DNA: TGTGCCAGCAGCACCTGGACAGGGAGTAAACCTCCCCAGCATTTT. Its translation is CASSTWTGSKPPQHF.

This clone has just a few counts. Lacking the conserved final phenylalanine or tryptophan, this CDR3 likely reflects a read error. The chain employs TRBV7-2 and TRBJ1-6; D is uncertain. The ends were cut back, 5 bases at V and 10 bases at J, with 18 bases in the middle. The germline gives CDR1 SGHTA, CDR2 FQGNSA. This CDR3 comprises 15 residues. CDR3 in DNA: TGTGCCAGCAGCACCTATGCCGCGGTGGGGTCACCCCTCCACCTT. This translates into CASSTYAAVGSPLHL.

This clone was seen a single time. The CDR3 reads CASSGWGGDEQFF. The CDR3 nucleotides read TGTGCCAGCAGCGGGTGGGGGGGCGATGAGCAGTTCTTC. The chain links TRBV5-6 to TRBJ2-1, with a weak D call TRBD2 (7 bases). The CDR3 spans 13 residues. Germline V gene data show CDR1 as SGHDT and CDR2 as YYEEEE. V lost 4 bases and J lost 8, with 13 bases in between.

The rearrangement links TRBV6-5 to TRBJ1-6; D is possibly TRBD1 (6 bases). Trimming removed 0 bases at V and 7 bases at J, with 13 bases between. In germline, CDR1 is MNHEY, CDR2 SVGAGI. This CDR3 comprises 16 residues. CDR3 protein: CASSYSSQGRNSPLHF. The CDR3 bases are TGTGCCAGCAGTTACTCGAGCCAGGGGCGGAATTCACCCCTCCACTTT.

The chain recombines TRBV4-1 with TRBJ1-5; D possibly corresponds to TRBD1 (5 bases). Trimming left V 1 base short and J 7 bases short, with 11 bases between. The CDR3 is 14 residues long. Germline CDR1 and CDR2: MGHRA and YSYEKL. The CDR3 DNA sequence: TGCGCCAGCAGCCAAGTTCAGGGAGAGCAGCCCCAGCATTTT. It encodes CASSQVQGEQPQHF.

CDR3 DNA: TGCGCCAGCAGCTTCTCCGGGACAGGGGATGTGGATGAGCAGTTCTTC. It specifies CASSFSGTGDVDEQFF. The gene calls are TRBV5-1 and TRBJ2-1, with 10 nucleotides matching TRBD1. With 2 bases clipped from V and 8 bases from J, the junction kept 10 bases outside the gene matches. CDR1 SGHRS and CDR2 YFSETQ come from the germline V gene. This CDR3 is 16 amino acids long.

The chain links TRBV5-6 to TRBJ1-3; D ambiguous. Trimming took off 2 bases at V and 4 bases at J, with 7 bases between the two ends. CDR3 length equals 13 residues. Per germline, CDR1 SGHDT and CDR2 YYEEEE. The CDR3 DNA sequence: TGTGCCAGCAGCTTCGCGGGGGGAAACACCATATATTTT. This translates into CASSFAGGNTIYF.

This clone was seen once. This chain uses TRBV11-2 with TRBJ2-7; D is ambiguous. V gave up 5 bases and J gave up 5 bases, with 7 bases separating them. CDR3 size: 11 residues. Germline assignment: CDR1 SGHAT and CDR2 FQNNGV. CDR3 loop: CASSPYNEQYF. DNA for the CDR3: TGTGCCAGCAGCCCTTATAACGAGCAGTACTTC.

The chain uses TRBV5-1 and TRBJ1-1, with D maybe TRBD1 (5 bases). Germline V gene data show CDR1 as SGHRS and CDR2 as YFSETQ. This CDR3 comprises 15 residues. Trimming removed 7 bases from V and 2 bases from J, with 18 bases in between. The CDR3 reads CASVLGGGENTEAFF. In DNA form, the CDR3 reads TGCGCCAGCGTCCTGGGTGGGGGGGAAAACACTGAAGCTTTCTTT.

V gene TRBV29-1 combines with J gene TRBJ1-3; the match to TRBD1 covers 8 bases. CDR3 length: 14 residues. V dropped 4 bases and J dropped 4; count of bases not matched to a gene: 6. Germline CDR1 SQVTM, CDR2 ANQGSEA. The CDR3 spells CSVVEQGGGNTIYF. The CDR3 DNA reads TGCAGCGTTGTTGAACAGGGGGGCGGAAACACCATATATTTT.

The chain's CDR3 is CASTIPSGGEQETQYF. In DNA form, the CDR3 reads TGTGCCAGCACCATACCCTCGGGGGGGGAACAAGAGACCCAGTACTTC. The rearrangement joins TRBV27 to TRBJ2-5; 8 bases fit TRBD2. The ends lost 7 bases at V and 2 bases at J; junction bases unmatched: 12. Germline values: CDR1 MNHEY, CDR2 SMNVEV (reference sequence). CDR3 length equals 16 residues.

This clone turned up a few times. This chain uses TRBV20-1 with TRBJ2-1, with D perhaps matching TRBD1 (6 bases). The germline V gene has CDR1 DFQATT and CDR2 SNEGSKA (reference sequence). The V and J ends lost 6 bases and 6 bases respectively, with 9 bases between them. The CDR3 sequence is 11 residues long. The CDR3 nucleotides are TGCAGTGCAAACAGGGTCAATGAGCAGTTCTTC. Translation: CSANRVNEQFF.

This clone was counted at least ten times. This chain links TRBV19 with TRBJ1-5; possibly TRBD1 for D (6 bases). The length of the CDR3 is 13 residues. CDR1 and CDR2 from the germline V gene are LNHDA and SQIVND (reference sequence). V was pared by 3 bases and J by 9 bases, with 12 bases between. CDR3: CASSILGAGPQHF. CDR3 coding DNA: TGTGCCAGTAGTATCTTGGGGGCAGGGCCCCAGCATTTT.

This chain's CDR3 is CASSFHGAGTGTNTGELFF. The CDR3 nucleotides are TGTGCCAGCAGCTTCCACGGGGCCGGGACAGGGACGAACACCGGGGAGCTGTTTTTT. V usage is TRBV7-3 and J usage is TRBJ2-2, with 9 bases fitting TRBD1. Germline CDR1 SGHTA, CDR2 FQGTGA. After removal of 3 bases from V and 0 bases from J, the junction contained 11 bases not matched to a gene. CDR3 length: 19 residues.

Here the CDR3 DNA reads TGTGCCAGCTCACCTTTGGCAGGGAATGAAAAACTGTTTTTT. Translation: CASSPLAGNEKLFF. This chain connects TRBV18 to TRBJ1-4, with D possibly being TRBD1 (5 bases). Germline CDR1 is KGHSH and CDR2 is LQKENI. The CDR3 is 14 amino acids. With 3 bases removed from V and 5 bases from J, the gap between germline ends came to 10 bases. Supplemented by reference TRBV18 and TRBJ1-4, the full variable domain reads NAGVMQNPRHLVRRRGQEARLRCSPMKGHSHVYWYRQLPEEGLKFMVYLQKENIIDESGMPKERFSAEFPKEGPSILRIQQVVRGDSAAYFCASSPLAGNEKLFFGSGTQLSVL.

The chain has TRBV19 and TRBJ1-2; no clear D gene. Between the trimmed V and J ends, which lost 3 bases and 8 bases, there was a span of 13 bases. Germline CDR1 LNHDA, CDR2 SQIVND (reference sequence). The CDR3 runs to 13 residues. The CDR3 DNA reads TGTGCCAGTAGTATGCAAATTGGGAGGGGCTACACCTTC. Protein product: CASSMQIGRGYTF.

The chain is built from TRBV29-1 and TRBJ2-3; D remains unclear. The CDR3 sequence is 10 residues long. The germline V gene has CDR1 SQVTM and CDR2 ANQGSEA. Trimming removed 6 bases from V and 2 bases from J, with 3 bases in between. The CDR3 nucleotides read TGCAGCGTCGACACAGATACGCAGTATTTT. This encodes CSVDTDTQYF.

The chain uses TRBV29-1 and TRBJ2-3; TRBD1 is a possible D gene (5 bases). CDR3 length: 12 amino acids. Trimming removed 8 bases from V and 0 bases from J, with 9 bases in between. Germline loops: CDR1 SQVTM, CDR2 ANQGSEA. The CDR3 loop is CSQSGSTDTQYF. The DNA for the CDR3 is TGCAGCCAGTCAGGGAGCACAGATACGCAGTATTTT.

The chain carries TRBV12-5 and TRBJ1-1; D gene uncertain. The V end was cut by 5 bases, the J end by 14 bases, with 18 bases between. The germline V gene has CDR1 LGHNT and CDR2 FRNRAP. The CDR3 covers 12 residues. The CDR3 spells CASGPHSGPVFF. DNA for the CDR3: TGTGCTAGTGGTCCACACAGTGGACCGGTGTTCTTT.

This clone is a singleton in its sample. The chain joins TRBV11-3 to TRBJ2-7; possibly TRBD2 for D (5 bases). This CDR3 contains 13 residues. V lost 3 bases and J lost 7, with 13 bases in between. CDR1 and CDR2 (germline): SGHNT, YENEEA. CDR3 bases: TGTGCCAGCAGCTTTGGGCCGGAGGAAGAGCAGTACTTC. It yields the protein CASSFGPEEEQYF.

The genes are TRBV6-1 and TRBJ1-5; 7 bases match TRBD1. The CDR3 is 14 amino acids. CDR1 MNHNS and CDR2 SASEGT come from the germline V gene. Losses at the gene ends were 5 bases for V and 3 bases for J; bases not matched to a gene: 4. The CDR3 region has the DNA TGTGCCAGCAGTCCGGGACAGAACAATCAGCCCCAGCATTTT. Protein: CASSPGQNNQPQHF.